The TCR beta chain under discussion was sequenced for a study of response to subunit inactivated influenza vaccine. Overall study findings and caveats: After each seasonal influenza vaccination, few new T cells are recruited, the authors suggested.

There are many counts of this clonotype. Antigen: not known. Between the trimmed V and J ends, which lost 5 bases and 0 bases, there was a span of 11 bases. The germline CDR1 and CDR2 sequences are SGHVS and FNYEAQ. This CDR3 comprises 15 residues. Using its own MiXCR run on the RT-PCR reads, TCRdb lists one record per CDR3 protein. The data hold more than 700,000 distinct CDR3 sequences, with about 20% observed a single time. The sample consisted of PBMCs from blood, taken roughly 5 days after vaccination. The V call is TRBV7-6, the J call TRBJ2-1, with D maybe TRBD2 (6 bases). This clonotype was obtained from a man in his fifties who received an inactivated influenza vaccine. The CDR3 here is CASSPGDSSYNEQFF. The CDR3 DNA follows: TGTGCCAGCAGCCCGGGAGATAGCTCCTACAATGAGCAGTTCTTC.